The following is a TCR beta chain sequence with its context. Its antigen is still unknown. The CDR3 runs 15 residues. Germline lookup yields CDR1 SGDLS and CDR2 YYNGEE. The ends were cut back, 0 bases at V and 2 bases at J, with 10 bases in the middle. The data belong to a study of PD-1 blockade in classical Hodgkin lymphoma. General observations from the study: Exclusion was applied to patients who started nivolumab under 1 year after ASCT. TCR diversity rose significantly by C4D1 in CD4+ but not CD8+ cells.

The time point here: cycle 4 day 1 (C4D1), after about 6 weeks of nivolumab. Each of the patients experienced relapse following autologous stem cell transplantation, and their brentuximab vedotin exposure differed. Generated by immunoSEQ multiplex PCR, the TCRdb table keeps only in-frame clones and is missing some. The sample carries 6,500 to 8,500 clones, approximately 86% recorded once. The sequencing here drew on peripheral blood mononuclear cells (PBMCs), taken before the fourth cycle of nivolumab. This chain uses TRBV9 with TRBJ2-3; D may be TRBD1 or TRBD2 (5 bases each). The TCR comes from a human donor with classical Hodgkin lymphoma. In DNA, the CDR3 is TGTGCCAGCAGCGTAGACGGGACCTCCACAGATACGCAGTATTTT. It yields the protein CASSVDGTSTDTQYF.